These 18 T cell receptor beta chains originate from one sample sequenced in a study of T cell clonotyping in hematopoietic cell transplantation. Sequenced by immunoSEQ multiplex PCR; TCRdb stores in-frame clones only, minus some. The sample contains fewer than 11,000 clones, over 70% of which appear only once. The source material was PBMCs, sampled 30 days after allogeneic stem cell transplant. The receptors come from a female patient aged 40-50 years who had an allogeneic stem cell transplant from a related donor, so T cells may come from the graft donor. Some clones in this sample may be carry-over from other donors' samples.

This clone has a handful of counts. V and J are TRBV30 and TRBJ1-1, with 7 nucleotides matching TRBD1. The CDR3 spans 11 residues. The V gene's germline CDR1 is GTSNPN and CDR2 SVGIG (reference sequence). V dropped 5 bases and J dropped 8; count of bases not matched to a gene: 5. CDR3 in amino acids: CAWAGQVEAFF. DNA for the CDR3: TGTGCCTGGGCCGGACAGGTAGAAGCTTTCTTT.

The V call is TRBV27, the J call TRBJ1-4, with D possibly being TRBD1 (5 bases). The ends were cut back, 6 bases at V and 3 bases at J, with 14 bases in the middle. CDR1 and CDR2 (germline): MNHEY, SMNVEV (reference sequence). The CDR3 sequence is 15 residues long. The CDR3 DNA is TGTGCCAGCAGGGACCAGGGACTTCCTAATGAAAAACTGTTTTTT. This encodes CASRDQGLPNEKLFF.

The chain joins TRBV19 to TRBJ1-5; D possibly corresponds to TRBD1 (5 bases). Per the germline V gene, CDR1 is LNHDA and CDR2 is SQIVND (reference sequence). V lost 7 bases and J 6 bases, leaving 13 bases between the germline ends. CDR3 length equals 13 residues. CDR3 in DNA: TGTGCCAGTAATCGGGGCGAGGGTCAGCCCCAGCATTTT. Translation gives CASNRGEGQPQHF.

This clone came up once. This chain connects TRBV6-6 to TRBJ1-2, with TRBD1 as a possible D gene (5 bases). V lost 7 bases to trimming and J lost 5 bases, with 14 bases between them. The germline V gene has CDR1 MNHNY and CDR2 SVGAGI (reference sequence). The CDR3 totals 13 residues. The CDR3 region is CASNERGRYGYTF. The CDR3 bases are TGTGCCAGCAACGAAAGGGGCAGGTATGGCTACACCTTC.

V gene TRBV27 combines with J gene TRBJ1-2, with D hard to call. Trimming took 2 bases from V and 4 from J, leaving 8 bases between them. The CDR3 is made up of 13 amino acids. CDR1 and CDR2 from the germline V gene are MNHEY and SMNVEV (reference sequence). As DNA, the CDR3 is TGTGCCAGCAGTTTAACGGGGAGCTATGGCTACACCTTC. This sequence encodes CASSLTGSYGYTF.

The CDR3 coding sequence is TGTGCCAGCAGCGGGACCGCAGAGACCCAGTACTTC. It yields the protein CASSGTAETQYF. The V gene is TRBV9, the J gene TRBJ2-5; D is undetermined. The CDR3 spans 12 residues. The ends were cut back, 3 bases at V and 4 bases at J, with 7 bases in the middle. Germline values: CDR1 SGDLS, CDR2 YYNGEE.

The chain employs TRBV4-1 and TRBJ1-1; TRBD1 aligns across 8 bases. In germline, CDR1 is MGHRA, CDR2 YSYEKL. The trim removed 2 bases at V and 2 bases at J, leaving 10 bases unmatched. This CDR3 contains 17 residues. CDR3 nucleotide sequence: TGCGCCAGCAGCCAACCGACAAAAGACAGGGGTAACACTGAAGCTTTCTTT. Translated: CASSQPTKDRGNTEAFF.

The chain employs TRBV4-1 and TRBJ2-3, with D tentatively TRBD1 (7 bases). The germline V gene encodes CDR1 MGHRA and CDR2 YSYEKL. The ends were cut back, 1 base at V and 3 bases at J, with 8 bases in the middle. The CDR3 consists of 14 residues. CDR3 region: CASSQAGGTDTQYF. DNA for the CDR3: TGCGCCAGCAGCCAAGCAGGGGGGACAGATACGCAGTATTTT.

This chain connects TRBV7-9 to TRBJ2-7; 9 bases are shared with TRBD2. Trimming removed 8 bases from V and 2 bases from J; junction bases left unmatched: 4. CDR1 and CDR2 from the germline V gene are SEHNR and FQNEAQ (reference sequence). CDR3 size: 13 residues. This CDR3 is CASLTSGTYEQYF. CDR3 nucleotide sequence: TGTGCCAGCCTGACTAGCGGTACCTACGAGCAGTACTTC.

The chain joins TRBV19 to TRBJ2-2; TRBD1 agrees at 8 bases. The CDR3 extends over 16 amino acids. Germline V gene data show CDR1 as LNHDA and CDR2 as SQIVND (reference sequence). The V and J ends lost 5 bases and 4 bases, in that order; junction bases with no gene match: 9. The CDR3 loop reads CASSDMAGGSTGELFF. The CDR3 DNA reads TGTGCCAGTAGTGATATGGCAGGGGGCTCCACCGGGGAGCTGTTTTTT.

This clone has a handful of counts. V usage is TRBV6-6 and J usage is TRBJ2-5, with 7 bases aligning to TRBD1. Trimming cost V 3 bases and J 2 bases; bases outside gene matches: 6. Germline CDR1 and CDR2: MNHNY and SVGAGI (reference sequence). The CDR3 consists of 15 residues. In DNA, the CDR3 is TGTGCCAGCAGTTATGTGAGGGGGCCGCAAGAGACCCAGTACTTC. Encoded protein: CASSYVRGPQETQYF.

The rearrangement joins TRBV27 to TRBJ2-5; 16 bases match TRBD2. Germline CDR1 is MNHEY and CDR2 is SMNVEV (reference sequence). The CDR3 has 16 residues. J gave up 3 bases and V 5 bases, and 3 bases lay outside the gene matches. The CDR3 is CASSKGLAGGEETQYF. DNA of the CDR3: TGTGCCAGCAGTAAGGGACTAGCGGGAGGGGAAGAGACCCAGTACTTC.

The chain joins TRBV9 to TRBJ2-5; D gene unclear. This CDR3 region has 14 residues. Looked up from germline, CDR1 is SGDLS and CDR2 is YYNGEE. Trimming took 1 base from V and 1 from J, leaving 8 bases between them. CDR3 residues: CASSVKAVQETQYF. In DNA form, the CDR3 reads TGTGCCAGCAGCGTAAAGGCCGTCCAAGAGACCCAGTACTTC.

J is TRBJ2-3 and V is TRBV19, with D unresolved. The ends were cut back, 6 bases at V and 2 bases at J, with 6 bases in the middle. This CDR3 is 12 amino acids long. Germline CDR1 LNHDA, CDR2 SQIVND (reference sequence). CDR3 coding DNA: TGTGCCAGTAGCAGAGACACAGATACGCAGTATTTT. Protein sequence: CASSRDTDTQYF.

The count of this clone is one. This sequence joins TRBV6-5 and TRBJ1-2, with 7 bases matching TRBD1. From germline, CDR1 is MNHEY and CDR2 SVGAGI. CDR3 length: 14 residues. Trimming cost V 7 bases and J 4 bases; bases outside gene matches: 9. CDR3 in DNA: TGTGCCAGCATCAAGGGCAGGGGGGTCTATGGCTACACCTTC. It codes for CASIKGRGVYGYTF.

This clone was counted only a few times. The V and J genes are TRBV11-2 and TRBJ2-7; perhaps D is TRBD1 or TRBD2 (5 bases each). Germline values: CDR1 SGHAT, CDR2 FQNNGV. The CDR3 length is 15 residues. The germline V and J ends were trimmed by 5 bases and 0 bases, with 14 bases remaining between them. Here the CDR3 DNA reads TGTGCCAGCAGCCTCCGGGACGTGAGCTCCTACGAGCAGTACTTC. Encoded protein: CASSLRDVSSYEQYF.

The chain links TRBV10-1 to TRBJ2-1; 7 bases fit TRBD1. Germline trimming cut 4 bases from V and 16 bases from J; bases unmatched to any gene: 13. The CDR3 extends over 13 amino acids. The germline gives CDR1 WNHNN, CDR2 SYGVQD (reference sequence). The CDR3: CASSGRTGTVSFF. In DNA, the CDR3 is TGCGCCAGCAGTGGCAGGACCGGGACAGTCAGTTTCTTC.

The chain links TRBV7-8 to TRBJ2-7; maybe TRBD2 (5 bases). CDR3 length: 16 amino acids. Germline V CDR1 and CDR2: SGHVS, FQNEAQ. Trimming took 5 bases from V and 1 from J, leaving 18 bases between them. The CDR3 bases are TGTGCCAGCAGCCCATCAACCGGGATAACTTCCTACGAGCAGTACTTC. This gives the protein CASSPSTGITSYEQYF.